This TCR beta chain stems from a study of blood T cell repertoires in COVID-19. The overall study: There were acute and convalescent COVID-19 samples, and they came from the United States, Italy and Spain.

The CDR3 is made up of 16 amino acids. Unmatched junction bases numbered 10, after V lost 2 bases and J lost 5 bases. CDR1 and CDR2 (germline): SGHRS, YFSETQ. Authors' methods: It was from reference gene primer amplification that nucleated cell counts were estimated. Method: immunoSEQ multiplex PCR; TCRdb's copy keeps in-frame clones and lacks some. V and J calls and clone size are copied from that table; D and trimming were computed from the DNA. Of under 250,000 clones detected, around four fifths appear once; the ten largest clones hold just over 2.5%. Material: peripheral blood. J is TRBJ1-2 and V is TRBV5-1; 9 bases map to TRBD1. This sequence was found in a woman between 70 and 85 years old with active or convalescent COVID-19. The CDR3 region is CASSLQDPGQGYGYTF. The CDR3 nucleotides are TGCGCCAGCAGCTTACAGGACCCGGGACAGGGATATGGCTACACCTTC.